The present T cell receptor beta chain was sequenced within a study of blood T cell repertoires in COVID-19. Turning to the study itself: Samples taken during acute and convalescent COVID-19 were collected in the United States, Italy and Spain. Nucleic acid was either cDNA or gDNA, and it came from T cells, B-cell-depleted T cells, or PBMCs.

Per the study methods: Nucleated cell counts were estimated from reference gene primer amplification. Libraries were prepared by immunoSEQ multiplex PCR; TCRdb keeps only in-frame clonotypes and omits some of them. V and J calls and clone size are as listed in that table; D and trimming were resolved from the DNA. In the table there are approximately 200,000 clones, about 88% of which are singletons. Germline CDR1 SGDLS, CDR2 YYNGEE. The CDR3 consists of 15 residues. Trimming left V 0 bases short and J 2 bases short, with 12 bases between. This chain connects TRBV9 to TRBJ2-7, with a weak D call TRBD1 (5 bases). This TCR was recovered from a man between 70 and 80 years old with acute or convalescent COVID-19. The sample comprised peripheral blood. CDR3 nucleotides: TGTGCCAGCAGCGTAGGACAGACAATAACCTACGAGCAGTACTTC. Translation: CASSVGQTITYEQYF.